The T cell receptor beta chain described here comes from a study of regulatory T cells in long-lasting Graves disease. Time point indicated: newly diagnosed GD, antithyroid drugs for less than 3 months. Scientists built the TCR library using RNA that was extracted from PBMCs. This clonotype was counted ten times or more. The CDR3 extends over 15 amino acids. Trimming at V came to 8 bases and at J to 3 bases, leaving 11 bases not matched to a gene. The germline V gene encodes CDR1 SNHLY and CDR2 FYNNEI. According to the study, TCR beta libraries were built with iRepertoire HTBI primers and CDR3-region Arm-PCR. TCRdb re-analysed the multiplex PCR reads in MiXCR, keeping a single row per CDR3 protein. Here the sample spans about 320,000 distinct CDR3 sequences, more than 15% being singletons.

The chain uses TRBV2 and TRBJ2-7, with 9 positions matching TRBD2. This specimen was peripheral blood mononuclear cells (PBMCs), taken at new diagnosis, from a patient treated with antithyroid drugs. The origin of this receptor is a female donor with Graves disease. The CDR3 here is CASCRTGTSSYEQYF. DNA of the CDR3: TGTGCCAGCTGTAGAACCGGGACTAGCAGCTACGAGCAGTACTTC.